Below, 9 T cell receptor beta chains from the same sample are listed, as sequenced in a study of human T cells and chemical hapten exposure. TCRdb processed the RACE reads anew with MiXCR; each CDR3 protein has one entry. This sample has a few hundred thousand distinct CDR3 sequences, with 6% to 7% found just once. Documented time point: patch test 2, 6 weeks after DPC sensitization. Treatment in this sample: therapeutic diphenylcyclopropenone sensitization with weekly scalp DPC. The sequences come from whole blood, collected in connection with sensitization to the hapten diphenylcyclopropenone (DPC). These receptors all stem from a woman aged 18-29 years with alopecia areata. Some clones in this sample may be carry-over from other donors' samples.

The chain is built from TRBV12-3 or TRBV12-4 and TRBJ1-1; D call uncertain. The length of the CDR3 is 12 residues. The germline V and J ends were trimmed by 7 bases and 4 bases, with 10 bases remaining between them. In nucleotides, the CDR3 is TGTGCCAGCACCCAGAAAGGCACTGAAGCTTTCTTT. This encodes CASTQKGTEAFF.

This clonotype qualifies as large. This rearrangement joins TRBV29-1 to TRBJ2-7; 7 positions agree with TRBD2. Germline CDR1 and CDR2: SQVTM and ANQGSEA. The trim removed 3 bases at V and 5 bases at J, leaving 10 bases unmatched. The CDR3 is 14 residues long. The CDR3 DNA sequence: TGCAGCGTTGACCCCGGGGGAGGGCTGGACGAGCAGTACTTC. It encodes CSVDPGGGLDEQYF.

At least ten counts were recorded for this clonotype. This chain links TRBV20-1 with TRBJ1-2; no clear D. The germline gives CDR1 DFQATT, CDR2 SNEGSKA (reference sequence). With 1 base removed from V and 5 bases from J, the gap between germline ends came to 11 bases. The CDR3 extends over 13 amino acids. CDR3 sequence reads: CSARVGPDYGYTF. As DNA, the CDR3 is TGCAGTGCTAGAGTTGGACCGGATTATGGCTACACCTTC.

This clonotype has ten or more counts. The chain is built from TRBV7-2 and TRBJ1-5; the D is unclear. This CDR3 spans 13 amino acids. The germline V gene encodes CDR1 SGHTA and CDR2 FQGNSA. Trimming stripped 1 base from V and 8 bases from J, with 9 bases between. The CDR3 sequence: CASSLDGLEPQHF. CDR3 in DNA: TGTGCCAGCAGCTTAGACGGGTTGGAGCCCCAGCATTTT.

The rearrangement uses TRBV18 and TRBJ1-2, with 9 positions matching TRBD1. This CDR3 spans 14 amino acids. The J segment lost 4 bases and the V segment lost 6 bases, leaving 6 bases of the junction unmatched. CDR1 KGHSH and CDR2 LQKENI come from the germline V gene. CDR3 in amino acids: CASSDRGISYGYTF. DNA for the CDR3: TGTGCCAGCTCCGACAGGGGGATCTCCTATGGCTACACCTTC.

This clonotype was recorded at least ten times. The chain has TRBV12-3 or TRBV12-4 and TRBJ1-3; D is perhaps TRBD1 (6 bases). Trimming took off 4 bases at V and 2 bases at J, with 21 bases between the two ends. The CDR3 is made up of 18 amino acids. CDR3 in DNA: TGTGCCAGCAGTTCGCTGCTCCTTAGGGGGTTAGCTGGAAACACCATATATTTT. It translates to CASSSLLLRGLAGNTIYF.

The chain has TRBV20-1 and TRBJ2-3; D unresolved. The germline V gene encodes CDR1 DFQATT and CDR2 SNEGSKA (reference sequence). The CDR3 runs 13 residues. With 4 bases removed from V and 1 base from J, the gap between germline ends came to 9 bases. The chain's CDR3 is CSATNTGTDTQYF. The DNA of the CDR3 is TGCAGTGCTACTAACACCGGCACAGATACGCAGTATTTT.

This chain joins TRBV27 and TRBJ2-7; maybe TRBD2 (5 bases). The CDR3 runs to 12 residues. CDR1 and CDR2 (germline): MNHEY, SMNVEV (reference sequence). The germline V and J ends were trimmed by 2 bases and 6 bases, with 8 bases remaining between them. The CDR3 DNA follows: TGTGCCAGCAGTTTACCGAGGGTCGAGCAGTACTTC. This encodes CASSLPRVEQYF.

The chain has TRBV12-3 or TRBV12-4 and TRBJ1-1, with a weak D call TRBD1 (6 bases). Trimming stripped 6 bases from V and 3 bases from J, with 14 bases between. The CDR3 is 14 amino acids. CDR3 sequence: CASRSTGIHTEAFF. CDR3 in DNA: TGTGCCAGCAGGTCAACAGGGATCCACACTGAAGCTTTCTTT.